The source of this T cell receptor (beta chain) is a study of beta chain features in type 1 diabetes. About the study: The patient and healthy donor groups were comparable for age, gender and cell yields. Study results and caveats: Possibly, sequencing cDNA over-represented cells that had high TCR expression levels.

In its sample, this clone was seen a few times. Its antigen is still unknown. CD4+ naive, central memory, regulatory and stem cell-like memory cells were sorted via CD45RO/CCR7/CD25/CD127/CD95/CD27. What was sequenced were expressed TCRB transcripts, since all of the isolated RNA had been reverse transcribed. TCRdb keeps only in-frame clones here, not all; method: immunoSEQ multiplex PCR. The data show some 410,000 clones, with around 13% seen just once and around 0.039% held by the top ten. The TCR comes from a young man in good health. The sample was naive CD4+ T cells from blood.

The CDR3 DNA is TGTGCCAGCAGCTTGGAAGGCGACCTCCAAACAGATACGCAGTATTTT. This codes for CASSLEGDLQTDTQYF. The genes are TRBV5-4 and TRBJ2-3; D is unresolved. The CDR3 sequence is 16 residues long. Between the trimmed V and J ends, which lost 0 bases and 3 bases, there was a span of 14 bases. Germline CDR1 and CDR2: SGHNT and YYREEE (reference sequence).